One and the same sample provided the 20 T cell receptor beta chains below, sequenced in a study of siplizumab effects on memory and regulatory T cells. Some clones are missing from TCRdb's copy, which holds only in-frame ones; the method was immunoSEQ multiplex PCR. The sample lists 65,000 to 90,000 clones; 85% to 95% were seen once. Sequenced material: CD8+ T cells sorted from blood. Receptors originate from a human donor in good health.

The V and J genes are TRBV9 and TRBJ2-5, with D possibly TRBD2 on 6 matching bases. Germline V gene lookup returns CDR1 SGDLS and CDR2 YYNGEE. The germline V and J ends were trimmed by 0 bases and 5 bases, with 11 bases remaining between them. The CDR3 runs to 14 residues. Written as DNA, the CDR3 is TGTGCCAGCAGCGTAGAAGGAGGGGTCGAGACCCAGTACTTC. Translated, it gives CASSVEGGVETQYF. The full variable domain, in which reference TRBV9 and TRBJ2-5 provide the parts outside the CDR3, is DSGVTQTPKHLITATGQRVTLRCSPRSGDLSVYWYQQSLDQGLQFLIQYYNGEERAKGNILERFSAQQFPDLHSELNLSSLELGDSALYFCASSVEGGVETQYFGPGTRLLVL.

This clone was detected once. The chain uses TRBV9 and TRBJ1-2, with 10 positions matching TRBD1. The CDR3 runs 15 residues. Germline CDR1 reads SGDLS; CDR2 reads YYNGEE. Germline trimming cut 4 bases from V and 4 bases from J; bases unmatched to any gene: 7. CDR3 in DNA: TGTGCCAGCAGCACACCGGGACAGGGGAGCTATGGCTACACCTTC. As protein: CASSTPGQGSYGYTF.

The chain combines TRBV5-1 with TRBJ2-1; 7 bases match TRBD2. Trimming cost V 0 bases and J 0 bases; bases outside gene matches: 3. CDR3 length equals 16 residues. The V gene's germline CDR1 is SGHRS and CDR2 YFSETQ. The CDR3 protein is CASSLDRDYSYNEQFF. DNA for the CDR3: TGCGCCAGCAGCTTGGACCGGGACTACTCCTACAATGAGCAGTTCTTC.

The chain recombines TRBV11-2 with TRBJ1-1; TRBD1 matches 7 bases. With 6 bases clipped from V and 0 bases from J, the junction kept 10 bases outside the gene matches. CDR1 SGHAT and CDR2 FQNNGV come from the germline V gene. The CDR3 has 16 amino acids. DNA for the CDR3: TGTGCCAGCAGGAACACAGGGGATAATATGAACACTGAAGCTTTCTTT. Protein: CASRNTGDNMNTEAFF.

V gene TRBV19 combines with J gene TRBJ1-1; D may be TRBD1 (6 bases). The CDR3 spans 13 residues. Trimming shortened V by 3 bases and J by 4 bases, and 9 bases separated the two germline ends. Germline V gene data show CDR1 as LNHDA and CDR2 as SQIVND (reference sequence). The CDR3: CASSIQGSTEAFF. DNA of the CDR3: TGTGCCAGTAGTATCCAGGGGAGCACTGAAGCTTTCTTT.

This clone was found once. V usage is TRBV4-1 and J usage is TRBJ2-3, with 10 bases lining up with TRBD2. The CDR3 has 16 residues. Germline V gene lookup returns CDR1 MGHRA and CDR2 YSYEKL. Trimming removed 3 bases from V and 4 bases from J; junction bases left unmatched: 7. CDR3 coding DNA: TGCGCCAGCAGCCACATTAGCGGGGGGCCGGCAGATACGCAGTATTTT. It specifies CASSHISGGPADTQYF.

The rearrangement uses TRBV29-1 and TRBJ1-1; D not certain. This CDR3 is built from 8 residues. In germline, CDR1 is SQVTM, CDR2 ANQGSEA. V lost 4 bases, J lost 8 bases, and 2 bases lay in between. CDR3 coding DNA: TGCAGCGTTGCAGAAGCTTTCTTT. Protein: CSVAEAFF.

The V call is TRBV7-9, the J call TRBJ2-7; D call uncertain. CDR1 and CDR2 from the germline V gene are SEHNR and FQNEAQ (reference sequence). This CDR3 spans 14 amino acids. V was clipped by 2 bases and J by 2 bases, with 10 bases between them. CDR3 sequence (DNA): TGTGCCAGCAGCTTACAGGTTCCCGCCTACGAGCAGTACTTC. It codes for CASSLQVPAYEQYF.

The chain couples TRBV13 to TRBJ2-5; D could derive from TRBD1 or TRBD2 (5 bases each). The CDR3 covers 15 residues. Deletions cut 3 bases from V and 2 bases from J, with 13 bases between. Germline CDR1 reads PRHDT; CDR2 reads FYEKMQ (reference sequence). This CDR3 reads CASSFRERGQETQYF. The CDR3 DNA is TGTGCCAGCAGCTTCCGGGAAAGGGGACAAGAGACCCAGTACTTC.

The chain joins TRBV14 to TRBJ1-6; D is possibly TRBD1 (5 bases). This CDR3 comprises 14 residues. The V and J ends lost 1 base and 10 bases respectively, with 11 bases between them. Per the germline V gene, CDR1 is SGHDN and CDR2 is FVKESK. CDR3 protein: CASSQGTSHSPLHF. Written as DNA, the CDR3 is TGTGCCAGCAGCCAAGGGACATCCCACTCACCCCTCCACTTT.

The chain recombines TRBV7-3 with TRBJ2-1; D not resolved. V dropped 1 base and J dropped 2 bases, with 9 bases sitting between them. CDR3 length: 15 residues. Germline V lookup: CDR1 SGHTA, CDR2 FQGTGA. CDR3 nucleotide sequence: TGTGCCAGCAGCTTAATGGCTTCTACCTACAATGAGCAGTTCTTC. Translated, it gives CASSLMASTYNEQFF.

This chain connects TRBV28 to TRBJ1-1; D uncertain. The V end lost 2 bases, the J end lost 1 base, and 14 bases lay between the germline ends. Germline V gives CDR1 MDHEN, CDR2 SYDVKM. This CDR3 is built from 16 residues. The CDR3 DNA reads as TGTGCCAGCAGTTTAAGGCCGGATACATCGAACACTGAAGCTTTCTTT. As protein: CASSLRPDTSNTEAFF. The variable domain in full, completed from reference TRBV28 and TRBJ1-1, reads DVKVTQSSRYLVKRTGEKVFLECVQDMDHENMFWYRQDPGLGLRLIYFSYDVKMKEKGDIPEGYSVSREKKERFSLILESASTNQTSMYLCASSLRPDTSNTEAFFGQGTRLTVV.

In DNA form, the CDR3 reads TGTGCCAGCAGTCCCAGGACAGACGCCTACGAGCAGTACTTC. This codes for CASSPRTDAYEQYF. The genes are TRBV27 and TRBJ2-7; D possibly corresponds to TRBD1 (6 bases). Trimming took off 5 bases at V and 2 bases at J, with 13 bases between the two ends. This CDR3 spans 14 amino acids. Germline-derived CDR1 and CDR2 are MNHEY and SMNVEV (reference sequence).

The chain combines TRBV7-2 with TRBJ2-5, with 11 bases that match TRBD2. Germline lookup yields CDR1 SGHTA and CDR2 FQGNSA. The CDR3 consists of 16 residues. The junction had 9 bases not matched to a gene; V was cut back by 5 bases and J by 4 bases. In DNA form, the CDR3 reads TGTGCCAGCAGCCAAGGGCGGCTAGCGGGGGGAGAGACCCAGTACTTC. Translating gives CASSQGRLAGGETQYF.

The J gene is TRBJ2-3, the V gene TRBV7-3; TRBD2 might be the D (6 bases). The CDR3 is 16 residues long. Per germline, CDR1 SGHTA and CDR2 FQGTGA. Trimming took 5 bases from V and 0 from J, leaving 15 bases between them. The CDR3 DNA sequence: TGTGCCAGCAGCCTTGTTAGCGGTGTTAGCACAGATACGCAGTATTTT. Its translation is CASSLVSGVSTDTQYF.

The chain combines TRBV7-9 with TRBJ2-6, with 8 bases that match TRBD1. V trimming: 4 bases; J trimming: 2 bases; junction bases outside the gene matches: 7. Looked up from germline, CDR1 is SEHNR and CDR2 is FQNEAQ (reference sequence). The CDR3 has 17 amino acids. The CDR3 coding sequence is TGTGCCAGCAGCTCGACGAAGGACAGGGCTGGGGCCAACGTCCTGACTTTC. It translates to CASSSTKDRAGANVLTF.

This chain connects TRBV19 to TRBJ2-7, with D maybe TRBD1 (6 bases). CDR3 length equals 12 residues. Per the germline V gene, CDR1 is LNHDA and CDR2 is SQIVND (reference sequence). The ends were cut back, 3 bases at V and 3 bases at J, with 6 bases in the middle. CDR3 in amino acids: CASSMGHYEQYF. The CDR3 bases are TGTGCCAGTAGTATGGGACACTACGAGCAGTACTTC. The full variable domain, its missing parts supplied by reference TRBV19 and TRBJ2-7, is DGGITQSPKYLFRKEGQNVTLSCEQNLNHDAMYWYRQDPGQGLRLIYYSQIVNDFQKGDIAEGYSVSREKKESFPLTVTSAQKNPTAFYLCASSMGHYEQYFGPGTRLTVT.

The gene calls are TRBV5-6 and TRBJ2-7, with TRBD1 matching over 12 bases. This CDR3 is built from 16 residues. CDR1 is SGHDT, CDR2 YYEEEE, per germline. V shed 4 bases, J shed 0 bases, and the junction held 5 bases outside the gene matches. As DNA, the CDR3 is TGTGCCAGCAGCCCGGGACAGGGGGCTCCCTCCTACGAGCAGTACTTC. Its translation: CASSPGQGAPSYEQYF.

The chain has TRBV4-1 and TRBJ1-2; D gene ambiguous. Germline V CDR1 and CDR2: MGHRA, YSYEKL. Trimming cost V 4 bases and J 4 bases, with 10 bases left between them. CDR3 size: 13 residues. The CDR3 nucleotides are TGCGCCAGCAGCCCCGGGTCGACCTATGGCTACACCTTC. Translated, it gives CASSPGSTYGYTF.

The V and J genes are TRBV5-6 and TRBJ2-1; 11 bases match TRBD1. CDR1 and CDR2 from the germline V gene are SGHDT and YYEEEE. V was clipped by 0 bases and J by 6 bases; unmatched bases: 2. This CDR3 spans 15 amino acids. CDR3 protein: CASSLAGTGGNEQFF. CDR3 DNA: TGTGCCAGCAGCTTGGCCGGGACAGGGGGCAATGAGCAGTTCTTC.